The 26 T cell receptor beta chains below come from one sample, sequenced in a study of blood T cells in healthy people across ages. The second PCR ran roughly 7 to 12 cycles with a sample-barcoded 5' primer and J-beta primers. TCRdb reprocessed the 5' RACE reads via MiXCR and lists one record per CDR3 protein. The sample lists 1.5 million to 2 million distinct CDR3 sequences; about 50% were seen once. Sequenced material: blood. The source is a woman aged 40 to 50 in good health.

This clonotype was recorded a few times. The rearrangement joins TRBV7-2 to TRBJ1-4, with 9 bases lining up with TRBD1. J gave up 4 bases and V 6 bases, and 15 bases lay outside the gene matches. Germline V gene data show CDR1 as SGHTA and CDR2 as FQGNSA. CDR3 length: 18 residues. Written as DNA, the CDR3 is TGTGCCAGCAGTTCAAAACCACCCGGACAGGGGAATAATGAAAAACTGTTTTTT. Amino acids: CASSSKPPGQGNNEKLFF.

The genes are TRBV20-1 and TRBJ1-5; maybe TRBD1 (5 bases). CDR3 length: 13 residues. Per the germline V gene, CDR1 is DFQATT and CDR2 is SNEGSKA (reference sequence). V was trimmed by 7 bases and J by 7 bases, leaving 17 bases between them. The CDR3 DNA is TGCAGTGGAGGGACCGGGGGTCAGCAGCCCCAGCATTTT. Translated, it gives CSGGTGGQQPQHF.

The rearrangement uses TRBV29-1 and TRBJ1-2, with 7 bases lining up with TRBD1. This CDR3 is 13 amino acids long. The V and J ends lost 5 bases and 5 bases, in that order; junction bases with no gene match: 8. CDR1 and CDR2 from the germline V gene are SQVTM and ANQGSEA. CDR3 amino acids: CSVKVDRDYGYTF. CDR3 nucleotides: TGCAGCGTTAAAGTAGACAGGGATTATGGCTACACCTTC.

CDR3 region: CASSSIGTEPYEQYF. Written as DNA, the CDR3 is TGTGCCAGCAGTTCAATAGGGACAGAACCCTACGAGCAGTACTTC. This chain uses TRBV7-8 with TRBJ2-7, with 7 bases lining up with TRBD1. Trimming at V came to 6 bases and at J to 2 bases, leaving 10 bases not matched to a gene. Germline V gene data show CDR1 as SGHVS and CDR2 as FQNEAQ. This CDR3 is built from 15 residues.

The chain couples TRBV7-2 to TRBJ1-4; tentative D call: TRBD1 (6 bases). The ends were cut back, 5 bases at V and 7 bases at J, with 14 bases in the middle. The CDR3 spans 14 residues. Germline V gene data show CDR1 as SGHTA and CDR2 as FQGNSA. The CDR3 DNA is TGTGCCAGCAGCACACCCGGGGGCGGTGAAAAACTGTTTTTT. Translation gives CASSTPGGGEKLFF.

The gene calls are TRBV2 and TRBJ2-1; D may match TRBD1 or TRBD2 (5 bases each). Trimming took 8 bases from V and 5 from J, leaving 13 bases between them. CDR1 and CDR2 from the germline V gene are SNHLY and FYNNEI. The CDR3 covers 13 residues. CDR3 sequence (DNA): TGTGCCAGCGGCTCCGGGACCGACAATGAGCAGTTCTTC. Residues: CASGSGTDNEQFF.

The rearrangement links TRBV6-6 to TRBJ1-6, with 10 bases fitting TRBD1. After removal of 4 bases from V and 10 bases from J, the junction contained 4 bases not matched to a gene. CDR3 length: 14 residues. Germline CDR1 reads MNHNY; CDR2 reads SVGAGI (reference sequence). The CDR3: CASSLPGQGSPLHF. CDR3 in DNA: TGTGCCAGCAGTTTACCGGGACAGGGGTCACCCCTCCACTTT.

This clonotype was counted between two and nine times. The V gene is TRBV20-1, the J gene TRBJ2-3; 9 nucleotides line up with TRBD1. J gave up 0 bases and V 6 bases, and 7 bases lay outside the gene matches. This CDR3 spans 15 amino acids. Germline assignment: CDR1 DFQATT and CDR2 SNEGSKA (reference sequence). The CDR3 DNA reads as TGCAGTGCAGAAAACAGGGGGCGAAGCACAGATACGCAGTATTTT. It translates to CSAENRGRSTDTQYF.

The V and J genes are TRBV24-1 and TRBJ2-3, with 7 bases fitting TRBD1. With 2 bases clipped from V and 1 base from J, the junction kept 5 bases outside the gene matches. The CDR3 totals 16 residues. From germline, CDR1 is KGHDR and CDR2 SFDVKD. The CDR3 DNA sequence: TGTGCCACCAGTGATTGGGCAGGGGGTGGCACAGATACGCAGTATTTT. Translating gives CATSDWAGGGTDTQYF.

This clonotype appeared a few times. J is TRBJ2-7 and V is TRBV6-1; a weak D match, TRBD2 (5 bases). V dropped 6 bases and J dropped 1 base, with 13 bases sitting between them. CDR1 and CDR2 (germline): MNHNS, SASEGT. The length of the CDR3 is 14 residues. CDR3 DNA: TGTGCCAGCAGCCCTCGGGGAGAATCCTACGAGCAGTACTTC. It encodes CASSPRGESYEQYF.

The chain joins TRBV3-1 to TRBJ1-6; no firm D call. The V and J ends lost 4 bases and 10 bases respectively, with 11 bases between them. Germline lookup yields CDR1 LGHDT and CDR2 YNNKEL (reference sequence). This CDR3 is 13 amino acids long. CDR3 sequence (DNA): TGTGCCAGCAGCCCCGACGGGGTGTCACCCCTCCACTTT. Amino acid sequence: CASSPDGVSPLHF.

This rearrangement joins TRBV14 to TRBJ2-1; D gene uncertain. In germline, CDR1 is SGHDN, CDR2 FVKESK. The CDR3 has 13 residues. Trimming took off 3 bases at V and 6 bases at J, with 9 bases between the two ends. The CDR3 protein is CASSHDPGNEQFF. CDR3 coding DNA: TGTGCCAGCAGCCACGACCCTGGCAATGAGCAGTTCTTC. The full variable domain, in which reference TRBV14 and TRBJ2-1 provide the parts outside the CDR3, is EAGVTQFPSHSVIEKGQTVTLRCDPISGHDNLYWYRRVMGKEIKFLLHFVKESKQDESGMPNNRFLAERTGGTYSTLKVQPAELEDSGVYFCASSHDPGNEQFFGPGTRLTVL.

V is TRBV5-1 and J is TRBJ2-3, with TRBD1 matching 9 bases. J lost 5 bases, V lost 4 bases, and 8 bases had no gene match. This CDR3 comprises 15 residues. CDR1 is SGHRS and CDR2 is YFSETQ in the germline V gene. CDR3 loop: CASSPGQGKGDTQYF. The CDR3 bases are TGCGCCAGCAGCCCGGGACAGGGTAAGGGAGATACGCAGTATTTT.

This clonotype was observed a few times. The CDR3 sequence: CATVQGYEQYF. The CDR3 nucleotides are TGTGCCACCGTTCAGGGCTACGAGCAGTACTTC. V gene TRBV27 combines with J gene TRBJ2-7, with D maybe TRBD1 (5 bases). Per the germline V gene, CDR1 is MNHEY and CDR2 is SMNVEV (reference sequence). V lost 10 bases, J lost 3 bases, and 10 bases lay in between. The CDR3 consists of 11 residues.

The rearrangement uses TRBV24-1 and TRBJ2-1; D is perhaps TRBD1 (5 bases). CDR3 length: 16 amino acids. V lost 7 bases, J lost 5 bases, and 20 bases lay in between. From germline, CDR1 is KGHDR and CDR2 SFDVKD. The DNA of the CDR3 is TGTGCCACCAGCGCCGCAGTAGGGGCTGGCAACAATGAGCAGTTCTTC. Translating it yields CATSAAVGAGNNEQFF.

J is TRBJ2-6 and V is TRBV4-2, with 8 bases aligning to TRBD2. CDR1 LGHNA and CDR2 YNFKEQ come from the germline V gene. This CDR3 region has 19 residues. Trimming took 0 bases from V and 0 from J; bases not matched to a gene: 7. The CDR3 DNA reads TGTGCCAGCAGCCAAGATCGGCGGGGGGTCAGCTCTGGGGCCAACGTCCTGACTTTC. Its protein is CASSQDRRGVSSGANVLTF.

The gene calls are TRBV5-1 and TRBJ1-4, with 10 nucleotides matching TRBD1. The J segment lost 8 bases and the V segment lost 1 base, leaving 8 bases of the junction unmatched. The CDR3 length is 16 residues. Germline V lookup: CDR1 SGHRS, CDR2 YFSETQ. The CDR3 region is CASSLRTGGTREKLFF. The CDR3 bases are TGCGCCAGCAGCTTGAGGACAGGGGGGACCAGAGAAAAACTGTTTTTT.

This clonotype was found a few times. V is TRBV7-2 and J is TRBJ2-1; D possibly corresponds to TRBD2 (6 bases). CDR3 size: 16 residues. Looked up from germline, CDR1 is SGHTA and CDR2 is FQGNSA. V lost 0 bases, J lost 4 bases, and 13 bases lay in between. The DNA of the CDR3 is TGTGCCAGCAGCTTAGCGGTAGGGGCGGGGTACAATGAGCAGTTCTTC. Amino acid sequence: CASSLAVGAGYNEQFF.

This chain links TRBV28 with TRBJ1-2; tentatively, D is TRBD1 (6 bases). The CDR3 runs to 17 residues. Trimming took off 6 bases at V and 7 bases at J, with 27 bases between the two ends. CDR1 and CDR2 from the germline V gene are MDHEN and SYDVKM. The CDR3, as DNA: TGTGCCAGCAGGGCCCCAGGTCCGTCCTTGGGGGCGAGTGGCTACACCTTC. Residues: CASRAPGPSLGASGYTF.

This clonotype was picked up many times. The CDR3 region is CASSLTLAGETEQYF. CDR3 DNA sequence: TGTGCCAGCAGCTTAACGTTGGCAGGGGAAACCGAGCAGTACTTC. This chain connects TRBV7-2 to TRBJ2-7, with D maybe TRBD1 (6 bases). The CDR3 sequence is 15 residues long. Trimming stripped 2 bases from V and 6 bases from J, with 17 bases between. The germline V gene has CDR1 SGHTA and CDR2 FQGNSA.

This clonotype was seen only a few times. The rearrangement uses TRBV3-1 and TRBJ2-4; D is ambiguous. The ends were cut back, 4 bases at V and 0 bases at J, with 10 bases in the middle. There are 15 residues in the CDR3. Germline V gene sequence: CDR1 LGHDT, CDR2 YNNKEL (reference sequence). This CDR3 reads CASSLGIGAKNIQYF. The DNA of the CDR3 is TGTGCCAGCAGCCTTGGCATAGGAGCCAAAAACATTCAGTACTTC.

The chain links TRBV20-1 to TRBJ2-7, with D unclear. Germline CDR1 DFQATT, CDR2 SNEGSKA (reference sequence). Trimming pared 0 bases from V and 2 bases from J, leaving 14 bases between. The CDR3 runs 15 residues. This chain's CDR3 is CSARDDLGLAYEQYF. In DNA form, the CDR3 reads TGCAGTGCTAGAGATGACCTTGGGTTGGCCTACGAGCAGTACTTC.

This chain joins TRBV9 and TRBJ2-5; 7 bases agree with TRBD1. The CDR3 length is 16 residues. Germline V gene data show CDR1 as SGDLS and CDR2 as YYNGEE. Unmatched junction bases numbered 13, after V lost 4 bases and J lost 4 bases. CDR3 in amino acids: CASSHWDSPTGETQYF. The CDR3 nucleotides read TGTGCCAGCAGCCATTGGGACAGCCCCACCGGAGAGACCCAGTACTTC.

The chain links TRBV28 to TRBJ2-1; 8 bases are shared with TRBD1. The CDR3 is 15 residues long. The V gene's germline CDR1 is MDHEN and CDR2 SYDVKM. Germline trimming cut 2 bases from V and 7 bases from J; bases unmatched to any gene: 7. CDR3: CASSLRDRRLNEQFF. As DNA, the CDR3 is TGTGCCAGCAGTTTACGGGACAGGAGATTAAATGAGCAGTTCTTC.

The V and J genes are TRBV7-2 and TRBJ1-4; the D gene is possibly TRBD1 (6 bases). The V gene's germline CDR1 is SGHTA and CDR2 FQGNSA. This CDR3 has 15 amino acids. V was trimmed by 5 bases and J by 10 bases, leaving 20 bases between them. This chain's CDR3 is CASSPRGGVTGKLFF. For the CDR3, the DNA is TGTGCCAGCAGCCCCAGGGGCGGGGTCACAGGAAAACTGTTTTTT.

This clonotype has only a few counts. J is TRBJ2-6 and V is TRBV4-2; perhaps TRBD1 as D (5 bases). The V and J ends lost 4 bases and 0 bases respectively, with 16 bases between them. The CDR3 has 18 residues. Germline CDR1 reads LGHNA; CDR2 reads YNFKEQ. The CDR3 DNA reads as TGTGCCAGCAGCCTGGGAACAGGTGGGTCCTCTGGGGCCAACGTCCTGACTTTC. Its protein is CASSLGTGGSSGANVLTF.